The rows below give T cell receptor beta chains drawn from one sample of a study of T-cell reconstitution after alpha-beta-depleted transplantation in children. TCRdb reprocessed the PCR reads via MiXCR and lists one record per CDR3 protein. The data show some 440,000 distinct CDR3 sequences, 15% to 20% seen once. The sample here was PBMCs, mostly from graft donor cells, taken 360 days after TCRalphabeta/CD19-depleted stem cell transplant. The receptors derive from a boy in the first two years of life who had a stem cell transplant for Wiskott-Aldrich syndrome, so the T cells may come from the graft donor. The CDR3 runs from the conserved cysteine through the conserved F or W. Each record gives: clone size, V gene, J gene, D gene, CDR3 DNA, CDR3 protein. D genes are given only for firm matches. Clone size is given for some rows only: seen once, a few or many times, or a class if the clone is expanded.

few,TRBV11-2,TRBJ2-1,NA,TGTGCCAGCAGCTTAGGTGTCGTCCTCAATGAGCAGTTCTTC,CASSLGVVLNEQFF
few,TRBV7-2,TRBJ2-1,NA,TGTGCCAGCAGCTTAGCCGGACCGGGAGCGTCCTACAATGAGCAGTTCTTC,CASSLAGPGASYNEQFF
few,TRBV18,TRBJ2-5,TRBD2,TGTGCCAGCTCACCACTAAGCGGGGAAGAGACCCAGTACTTC,CASSPLSGEETQYF
few,TRBV7-9,TRBJ1-1,TRBD1,TGTGCCAGCACTTGGCAGGGGGGGATGAACACTGAAGCTTTCTTT,CASTWQGGMNTEAFF
NA,TRBV3-1,TRBJ2-5,NA,TGTGCCAGCAGCCAATCCAGGGGATCCCAGTACTTC,CASSQSRGSQYF
NA,TRBV20-1,TRBJ2-7,NA,TGCAGTGCTTCCTCCGGCAGGGCCAACTCCTACGAGCAGTACTTC,CSASSGRANSYEQYF
NA,TRBV12-3/TRBV12-4,TRBJ1-5,NA,TGTGCCATCGGGACTTCCAATCAGCCCCAGCATTTT,CAIGTSNQPQHF
NA,TRBV10-3,TRBJ2-3,NA,TGTGCCATTGGACTCGGGGGGCCCGCAGATACGCAGTATTTT,CAIGLGGPADTQYF
many,TRBV7-2,TRBJ2-1,TRBD2,TGTGCCAGCAGCCTAGGGACTAGGGTAGGTAATGAGCAGTTCTTC,CASSLGTRVGNEQFF
NA,TRBV29-1,TRBJ2-7,NA,TGCAGCGTTGGTGGAAGCACCCTCTACGAGCAGTACTTC,CSVGGSTLYEQYF
few,TRBV7-9,TRBJ2-1,TRBD2,TGTGCCAGCAGCTTCTCGGGGGGAGCGGTGGGGAATGAGCAGTTCTTC,CASSFSGGAVGNEQFF
many,TRBV29-1,TRBJ2-6,TRBD1,TGCAGCGTTTTGGGGACAGGGCCAATGGTCCTGACTTTC,CSVLGTGPMVLTF
many,TRBV12-3/TRBV12-4,TRBJ2-4,NA,TGTGCCAGCAGACGCGTAGGGGGGGTGGACCAAAACATTCAGTACTTC,CASRRVGGVDQNIQYF
many,TRBV20-1,TRBJ2-1,NA,TGCAGTGCTAGGGACGGGAGTCTCGTATACAATGAGCAGTTCTTC,CSARDGSLVYNEQFF
few,TRBV6-1,TRBJ2-7,TRBD1,TGTGCCAGCAGTGAAGCAGGACAGGACTACGAGCAGTACTTC,CASSEAGQDYEQYF
NA,TRBV15,TRBJ2-1,NA,TGTGCCACCAGCAGAGATTTAACAGGGAACTACAATGAGCAGTTCTTC,CATSRDLTGNYNEQFF
NA,TRBV2,TRBJ2-2,TRBD2,TGTGCCAGCAGTGAAAAGCGGGGGGGCGTCGGGGAGCTGTTTTTT,CASSEKRGGVGELFF